This T cell receptor (beta chain) was identified during a study of T-cell reconstitution after alpha-beta-depleted transplantation in children. V was pared by 4 bases and J by 3 bases, with 12 bases between. Germline values: CDR1 MNHNS, CDR2 SASEGT. CDR3 length equals 15 residues. TCRbeta library preparation incorporated unique molecular identifiers. TCRdb itself ran the PCR reads through MiXCR, one entry per CDR3 protein. There are 190,000 or so distinct CDR3 sequences in the sample; approximately 6.8% occur only once, and roughly 3% lies in the top ten. This clonotype was counted many times. The sequencing here drew on PBMCs from the stem cell graft donor, taken from the stem cell graft. The source of this sequence is a human donor who donated a stem cell graft to a child with Wiskott-Aldrich syndrome. J is TRBJ2-2 and V is TRBV6-1; TRBD1 is a possible D gene (5 bases). DNA of the CDR3: TGTGCCAGCAGTGGGGCTACAGGTTACACCGGGGAGCTGTTTTTT. Translating gives CASSGATGYTGELFF.